This T cell receptor (beta chain) was sequenced in a study of blood T cell repertoires in COVID-19. The wider study: Acute-phase and convalescent COVID-19 samples originated in the United States, Italy and Spain. PBMCs, B-cell-depleted T cells, or T cells provided the cDNA or gDNA that made up the material.

In the source study's methods: Estimation of nucleated cell counts was performed using reference gene primer amplification. Some clones are missing from TCRdb's copy, which holds only in-frame ones; the method was immunoSEQ multiplex PCR. V, J and clone size reflect that table, while D and trimming were determined from the DNA. The table has under 350,000 clones, 65% to 90% seen once. Between the trimmed V and J ends, which lost 5 bases and 3 bases, there was a span of 7 bases. The CDR3 covers 12 residues. Germline V gene lookup returns CDR1 MDHEN and CDR2 SYDVKM. Two negative PCRs, clearance, or symptom resolution characterized the recovered Cohort 3 donors.

This clonotype was obtained from a man aged 25-45 years who had recovered from COVID-19. The sequenced sample consisted of PBMCs or T cells enriched from blood (not recorded which). The chain carries TRBV28 and TRBJ2-5; D is uncertain. The CDR3 DNA sequence: TGTGCCAGCAGTCTTGCGGAAGAGACCCAGTACTTC. Its protein product is CASSLAEETQYF.